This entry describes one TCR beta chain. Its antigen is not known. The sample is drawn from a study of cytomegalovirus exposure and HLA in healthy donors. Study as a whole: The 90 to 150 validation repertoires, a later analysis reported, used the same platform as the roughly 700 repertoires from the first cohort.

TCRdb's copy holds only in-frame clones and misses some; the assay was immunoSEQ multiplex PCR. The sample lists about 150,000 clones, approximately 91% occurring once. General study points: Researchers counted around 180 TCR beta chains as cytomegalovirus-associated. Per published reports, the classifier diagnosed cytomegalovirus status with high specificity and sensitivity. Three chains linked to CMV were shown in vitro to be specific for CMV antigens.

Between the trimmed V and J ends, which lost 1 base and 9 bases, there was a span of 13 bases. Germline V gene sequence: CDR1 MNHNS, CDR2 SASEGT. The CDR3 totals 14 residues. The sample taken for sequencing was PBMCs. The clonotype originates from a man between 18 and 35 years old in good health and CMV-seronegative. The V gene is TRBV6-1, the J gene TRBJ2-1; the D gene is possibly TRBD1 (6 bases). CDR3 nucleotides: TGTGCCAGCAGTGAAGTGGGGGCCCGTTCTGAGCAGTTCTTC. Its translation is CASSEVGARSEQFF.